Listed below are T cell receptor beta chains from one sample, sequenced in a study of OX40 agonist ivuxolimab in advanced cancers. Libraries were prepared by immunoSEQ multiplex PCR; TCRdb keeps only in-frame clonotypes and omits some of them. The table has 55,000 to 80,000 clones, around 82% seen once. The sequenced sample was CD4+ or CD8+ T cells sorted from blood, obtained in a trial of the OX40 agonist ivuxolimab. Receptor source: an adult with an advanced solid tumor such as melanoma, head and neck, liver or kidney cancer. The CDR3 runs from the conserved cysteine through the conserved F or W. Each record gives: D gene, V gene, clone size, J gene, CDR3 DNA, CDR3 protein. D genes are given only for firm matches. Clone size, where shown, is once, few, many, or a class for clones that have expanded.

D gene: -; V gene: TRBV28; clone size: -; J gene: TRBJ1-1; CDR3 DNA: TGTGCCAGCAGTTTTAATCCTCGGCCAGGCACTGAAGCTTTCTTT; CDR3 protein: CASSFNPRPGTEAFF
D gene: TRBD2; V gene: TRBV5-1; clone size: -; J gene: TRBJ2-1; CDR3 DNA: TGCGCCAGCAGCTTTGGCGGGAGAGACTACAATGAGCAGTTCTTC; CDR3 protein: CASSFGGRDYNEQFF
D gene: -; V gene: TRBV7-3; clone size: few; J gene: TRBJ1-1; CDR3 DNA: TGTGCCAGCAGCCCAAGGGACCCGAGGACTGAAGCTTTCTTT; CDR3 protein: CASSPRDPRTEAFF
D gene: -; V gene: TRBV13; clone size: -; J gene: TRBJ1-3; CDR3 DNA: TGTGCCAGCAGCCCCGCCGGTCGCTCTGGAAACACCATATATTTT; CDR3 protein: CASSPAGRSGNTIYF
D gene: -; V gene: TRBV5-1; clone size: once; J gene: TRBJ1-4; CDR3 DNA: TGCGCCAGCAGCTCTCGACAGGAGTCTAATGAAAAACTGTTTTTT; CDR3 protein: CASSSRQESNEKLFF
D gene: -; V gene: TRBV14; clone size: -; J gene: TRBJ2-3; CDR3 DNA: TGTGCCAGCAGCCAAGGACTTGGTTTGACGCAGTATTTT; CDR3 protein: CASSQGLGLTQYF
D gene: -; V gene: TRBV27; clone size: -; J gene: TRBJ2-1; CDR3 DNA: TGTGCCAGCACGCGGCAGGGCAACAATGAGCAGTTCTTC; CDR3 protein: CASTRQGNNEQFF
D gene: -; V gene: TRBV4-1; clone size: -; J gene: TRBJ2-3; CDR3 DNA: TGCGCCAGCAGCCAAGCAGGGCAGGCCCGGGTCACAGATACGCAGTATTTT; CDR3 protein: CASSQAGQARVTDTQYF
D gene: -; V gene: TRBV2; clone size: once; J gene: TRBJ2-3; CDR3 DNA: TGTGCCAGCAGTTCAGAGAGCGCAGATACGCAGTATTTT; CDR3 protein: CASSSESADTQYF
D gene: TRBD1; V gene: TRBV5-1; clone size: -; J gene: TRBJ2-3; CDR3 DNA: TGCGCCAGCAACATCCAGGGGGCGGATACGCAGTATTTT; CDR3 protein: CASNIQGADTQYF
D gene: -; V gene: TRBV6-5; clone size: -; J gene: TRBJ1-5; CDR3 DNA: TGTGCCAGCAGTCCCAGGCAGGGAGGCTATCAGCCCCAGCATTTT; CDR3 protein: CASSPRQGGYQPQHF